This TCR beta chain is from a study of multiple sclerosis patients with progressive multifocal leukoencephalopathy. The sample's time point: time of PML onset. Between about 15 and 60 months of natalizumab therapy passed before PML developed in these natalizumab-treated patients. This clone turned up a few times. Assay used: immunoSEQ multiplex PCR; TCRdb lists only in-frame clones, some missing. The data show approximately 30,000 clones, around 90% seen once. V dropped 11 bases and J dropped 4; count of bases not matched to a gene: 15. The V gene's germline CDR1 is LNHDA and CDR2 SQIVND (reference sequence). The CDR3 is 15 amino acids.

V usage is TRBV19 and J usage is TRBJ2-7, with 9 bases that match TRBD2. The origin of this receptor is a woman in her thirties or forties with progressive multifocal leukoencephalopathy. Sequences were derived from PBMCs, sampled from a patient treated with natalizumab. The CDR3 sequence: CACRESAGGPYEQYF. In DNA form, the CDR3 reads TGTGCCTGCCGGGAGTCGGCGGGAGGGCCATACGAGCAGTACTTC.